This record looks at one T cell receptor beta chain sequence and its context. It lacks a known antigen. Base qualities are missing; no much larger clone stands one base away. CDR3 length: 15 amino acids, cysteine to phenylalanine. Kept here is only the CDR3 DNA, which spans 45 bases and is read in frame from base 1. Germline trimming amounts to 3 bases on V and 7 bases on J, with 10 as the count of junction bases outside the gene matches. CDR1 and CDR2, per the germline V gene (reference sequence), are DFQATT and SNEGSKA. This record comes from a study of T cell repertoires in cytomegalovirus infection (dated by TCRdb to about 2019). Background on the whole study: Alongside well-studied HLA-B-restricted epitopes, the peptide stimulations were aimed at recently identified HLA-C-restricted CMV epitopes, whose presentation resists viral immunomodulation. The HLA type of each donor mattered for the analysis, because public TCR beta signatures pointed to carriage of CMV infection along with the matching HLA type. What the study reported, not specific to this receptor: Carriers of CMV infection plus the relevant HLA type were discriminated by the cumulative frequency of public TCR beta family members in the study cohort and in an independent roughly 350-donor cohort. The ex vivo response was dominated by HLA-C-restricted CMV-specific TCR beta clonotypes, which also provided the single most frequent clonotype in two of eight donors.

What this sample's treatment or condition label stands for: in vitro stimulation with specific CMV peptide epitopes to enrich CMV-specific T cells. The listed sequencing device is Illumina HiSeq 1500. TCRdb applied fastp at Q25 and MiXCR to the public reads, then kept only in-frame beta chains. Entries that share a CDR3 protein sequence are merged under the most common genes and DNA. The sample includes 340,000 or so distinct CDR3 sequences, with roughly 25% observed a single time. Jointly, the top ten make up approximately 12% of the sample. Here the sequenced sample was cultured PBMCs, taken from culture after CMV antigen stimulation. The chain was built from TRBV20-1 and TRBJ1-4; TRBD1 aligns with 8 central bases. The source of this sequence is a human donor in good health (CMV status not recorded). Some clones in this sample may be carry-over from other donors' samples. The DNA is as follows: TGCAGTGCTAGCGATCCAGGGGGCGAAAGTGAAAAACTGTTTTTT. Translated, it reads CSASDPGGESEKLFF.